This T cell receptor (beta chain) was sequenced for a study of cytomegalovirus exposure and HLA in healthy donors. The PCR ran on 60 Vbeta and 13 Jbeta primers. TCRdb's copy holds only in-frame clones and misses some; the assay was immunoSEQ multiplex PCR. The sample includes 93,000 or so clones, more than 65% of them seen just once. The CDR3 has 15 amino acids. V lost 5 bases and J lost 2, with 15 bases in between. The V gene's germline CDR1 is SGHTA and CDR2 FQGNSA. The TCR sequence derives from a woman between 18 and 30 years old in good health and CMV-seropositive. The J gene is TRBJ1-2, the V gene TRBV7-2; no clear D. Sample: PBMCs. This CDR3 reads CASSPRAGANYGYTF. In DNA form, the CDR3 reads TGTGCCAGCAGCCCGAGGGCGGGCGCCAACTATGGCTACACCTTC.